Shown below are 24 T cell receptor beta chains from a single sample sequenced in a study of neurological immune-mediated disorders. TCRdb reprocessed the 5' RACE reads with MiXCR, giving one entry per CDR3 protein. The data contain 50,000 or so distinct CDR3 sequences, roughly 4% of them seen just once; the ten biggest clones take up roughly 1.5%. The sequenced material came from PBMCs. Receptors were obtained from a man aged 25-40 years with multiple sclerosis.

This clonotype was observed at least ten times. The V and J genes are TRBV15 and TRBJ2-3; TRBD2 might be the D (6 bases). The germline CDR1 and CDR2 sequences are LNHNV and YYDKDF (reference sequence). CDR3 length: 15 residues. Trimming removed 3 bases at V and 0 bases at J, with 10 bases between. For the CDR3, the DNA is TGTGCCACCAGCAGTGCGGGGCCGAGCACAGATACGCAGTATTTT. Its translation: CATSSAGPSTDTQYF.

This chain links TRBV10-3 with TRBJ2-1, with D maybe TRBD2 (5 bases). V lost 3 bases and J lost 1, with 10 bases in between. This CDR3 is built from 15 residues. From germline, CDR1 is ENHRY and CDR2 SYGVKD. Written as DNA, the CDR3 is TGTGCCATCAGTGAACGGACTTCATCCTACAATGAGCAGTTCTTC. This codes for CAISERTSSYNEQFF.

As for this clonotype: Sequence at one end of the junction differs from germline and may be a read error. The chain couples TRBV20-1 to TRBJ1-5; possibly TRBD1 for D (6 bases). This CDR3 is built from 14 residues. Germline-derived CDR1 and CDR2 are DFQATT and SNEGSKA (reference sequence). CDR3 in DNA: TGCAGTGCTCCCGGGCTGGGGGACAATCAGCCCCAGAATTTT. As protein: CSAPGLGDNQPQNF.

This clonotype was detected ten times or more. The rearrangement joins TRBV20-1 to TRBJ1-1; D unclear. Germline CDR1 DFQATT, CDR2 SNEGSKA (reference sequence). With 5 bases removed from V and 1 base from J, the gap between germline ends came to 11 bases. This CDR3 has 13 amino acids. The CDR3 DNA sequence: TGCAGTGCTCCATATTCGGGGAACACTGAAGCTTTCTTT. Translated, it gives CSAPYSGNTEAFF.

This clonotype was recorded at least ten times. The V and J genes are TRBV3-1 and TRBJ1-1, with D maybe TRBD1 (5 bases). The CDR3 consists of 15 residues. V lost 3 bases to trimming and J lost 4 bases, with 15 bases between them. The germline CDR1 and CDR2 sequences are LGHDT and YNNKEL (reference sequence). The DNA for the CDR3 is TGTGCCAGCAGCCAGGCAGGGTCGTTGGGCACTGAAGCTTTCTTT. Amino acids: CASSQAGSLGTEAFF.

This clonotype has a count of ten or more. The chain recombines TRBV6-6 with TRBJ2-2, with TRBD1 as a possible D gene (6 bases). Trimming shortened V by 7 bases and J by 1 base, and 10 bases separated the two germline ends. The CDR3 is 14 residues long. Germline-derived CDR1 and CDR2 are MNHNY and SVGAGI (reference sequence). CDR3 nucleotide sequence: TGTGCCAGCACCCAGACAGGGAACACCGGGGAGCTGTTTTTT. It is translated as CASTQTGNTGELFF.

This clonotype showed up many times. V and J are TRBV7-9 and TRBJ2-7; 9 nucleotides line up with TRBD1. Germline loops: CDR1 SEHNR, CDR2 FQNEAQ (reference sequence). The CDR3 extends over 15 amino acids. V shed 4 bases, J shed 7 bases, and the junction held 11 bases outside the gene matches. CDR3 DNA: TGTGCCAGCAGCTCACCGGGACAGGGAACTAGAGAGCAGTACTTC. Protein sequence: CASSSPGQGTREQYF.

This clonotype was seen repeatedly, ten times or more. V usage is TRBV5-5 and J usage is TRBJ1-6; TRBD1 matches 8 bases. Unmatched junction bases numbered 9, after V lost 4 bases and J lost 9 bases. Germline lookup yields CDR1 SGHKS and CDR2 YYEKEE (reference sequence). This CDR3 spans 15 amino acids. DNA of the CDR3: TGTGCCAGCAGCACCGGACAGGGCTTCGTTTCACCCCTCCACTTT. Translating gives CASSTGQGFVSPLHF.

This clonotype was found many times. The chain employs TRBV7-9 and TRBJ1-2; D gene uncertain. The CDR3 is made up of 15 amino acids. Germline CDR1 SEHNR, CDR2 FQNEAQ (reference sequence). Trimming cost V 0 bases and J 2 bases, with 10 bases left between them. Written as DNA, the CDR3 is TGTGCCAGCAGCTTAGCCCGTTCCGTAAACTATGGCTACACCTTC. Its protein product is CASSLARSVNYGYTF.

This clonotype was recorded many times. The rearrangement links TRBV5-1 to TRBJ1-2; no clear D gene. In germline, CDR1 is SGHRS, CDR2 YFSETQ. Trimming removed 4 bases from V and 8 bases from J, with 15 bases in between. The CDR3 is 13 residues long. In DNA form, the CDR3 reads TGCGCCAGCAGCGAGGGAGACCAGCTGGGCTACACCTTC. Translated, it gives CASSEGDQLGYTF.

At least ten counts were recorded for this clonotype. The chain uses TRBV5-1 and TRBJ2-7; 11 positions agree with TRBD1. Germline CDR1 is SGHRS and CDR2 is YFSETQ. V lost 4 bases to trimming and J lost 3 bases; unmatched junction nucleotides: 6. CDR3 length: 15 amino acids. Written as DNA, the CDR3 is TGCGCCAGCAGCCCCTGGACAGGGGGCGGCTACGAGCAGTACTTC. It yields the protein CASSPWTGGGYEQYF.

This clonotype was counted many times. This chain joins TRBV5-6 and TRBJ2-7; no clear D gene. V dropped 0 bases and J dropped 4 bases, with 14 bases sitting between them. From germline, CDR1 is SGHDT and CDR2 YYEEEE. There are 15 residues in the CDR3. The CDR3 bases are TGTGCCAGCAGCTTGGGGTTTAACTCGGAATACGAGCAGTACTTC. This sequence encodes CASSLGFNSEYEQYF.

V gene TRBV6-1 combines with J gene TRBJ2-1, with 12 nucleotides matching TRBD2. The junction had 12 bases not matched to a gene; V was cut back by 6 bases and J by 6 bases. This CDR3 has 17 residues. The germline V gene encodes CDR1 MNHNS and CDR2 SASEGT. CDR3 DNA: TGTGCCAGCAGCCCGAGGACTAGCGGGATATGGGTCAATGAGCAGTTCTTC. Translating gives CASSPRTSGIWVNEQFF.

This clonotype occurred many times. V and J are TRBV20-1 and TRBJ2-6, with D possibly being TRBD1 (5 bases). This CDR3 has 13 amino acids. Trimming cost V 6 bases and J 2 bases, with 8 bases left between them. Germline CDR1 is DFQATT and CDR2 is SNEGSKA (reference sequence). The CDR3 reads CSASGPGANVLTF. Here the CDR3 DNA reads TGCAGTGCCTCAGGGCCTGGGGCCAACGTCCTGACTTTC.

At least ten counts were recorded for this clonotype. This rearrangement joins TRBV15 to TRBJ1-2; possibly TRBD1 for D (5 bases). Per the germline V gene, CDR1 is LNHNV and CDR2 is YYDKDF (reference sequence). Deletions cut 5 bases from V and 7 bases from J, with 11 bases between. The CDR3 covers 12 residues. This chain's CDR3 is CATSGTLGGYTF. In DNA form, the CDR3 reads TGTGCCACCAGCGGGACCCTGGGTGGCTACACCTTC.

By share, this clonotype counts as medium-sized (0.01 to 0.1%). V is TRBV7-6 and J is TRBJ2-1; the match to TRBD2 covers 8 bases. CDR3 length: 18 residues. Germline-derived CDR1 and CDR2 are SGHVS and FNYEAQ. V gave up 4 bases and J gave up 3 bases; unmatched junction bases: 14. CDR3 region: CASSSAIGLAGNYNEQFF. DNA for the CDR3: TGTGCCAGCAGCTCGGCAATTGGGCTAGCGGGCAACTACAATGAGCAGTTCTTC.

Worth noting for this clonotype: The junction and the germline gene differ at one end; a read error may be behind it. The chain employs TRBV7-9 and TRBJ1-5; 9 bases match TRBD1. The CDR3 is 15 amino acids. The germline V gene encodes CDR1 SEHNR and CDR2 FQNEAQ (reference sequence). The CDR3 coding sequence is TGTGCCAGCAGCTTCGGGACAGGGTGGAATCAGCCCCAGAATTTT. Amino acid sequence: CASSFGTGWNQPQNF.

The table lists this clonotype with many counts. V is TRBV7-8 and J is TRBJ2-3, with D tentatively TRBD1 (6 bases). Germline V gene data show CDR1 as SGHVS and CDR2 as FQNEAQ. This CDR3 contains 14 residues. Trimming stripped 5 bases from V and 7 bases from J, with 16 bases between. The CDR3 is CASSVQGRGNTQYF. The CDR3 nucleotides are TGTGCCAGCAGCGTACAGGGTAGGGGAAATACGCAGTATTTT.

The rearrangement uses TRBV12-3 or TRBV12-4 and TRBJ2-3; weak D call: TRBD2 (6 bases). This CDR3 has 18 amino acids. V lost 6 bases to trimming and J lost 6 bases, with 28 bases between them. The CDR3 coding sequence is TGTGCCAGCAGAGGGACTGTTCCAGCCATCCCCTTACGGGATACGCAGTATTTT. Translating it yields CASRGTVPAIPLRDTQYF.

By share, this clonotype counts as medium-sized (0.01 to 0.1%). The V call is TRBV29-1, the J call TRBJ2-3, with a weak D call TRBD1 (5 bases). This CDR3 contains 10 residues. The V and J ends lost 6 bases and 4 bases respectively, with 5 bases between them. Germline CDR1 SQVTM, CDR2 ANQGSEA. The CDR3 DNA follows: TGCAGCGTGACAGCAGATACGCAGTATTTT. Translating gives CSVTADTQYF.

This clonotype was picked up many times. This chain links TRBV10-3 with TRBJ1-1, with a tentative D call TRBD1 (5 bases). V gave up 3 bases and J gave up 1 base, with 9 bases separating them. Germline V gene lookup returns CDR1 ENHRY and CDR2 SYGVKD. CDR3 length: 14 residues. CDR3 sequence: CAISDYGGNTEAFF. The DNA for the CDR3 is TGTGCCATCAGTGATTATGGGGGGAACACTGAAGCTTTCTTT.

This clonotype was seen at least ten times. This chain joins TRBV2 and TRBJ1-5, with 7 bases that match TRBD1. Germline loops: CDR1 SNHLY, CDR2 FYNNEI. The length of the CDR3 is 16 residues. After removal of 7 bases from V and 9 bases from J, the junction contained 18 bases not matched to a gene. CDR3 nucleotides: TGTGCCAGCATTGGTGTTGCGGAACAGGGGCGGGTGCCCCAGCATTTT. Its protein is CASIGVAEQGRVPQHF.

This clonotype has ten or more counts. This chain links TRBV4-1 with TRBJ1-5, with TRBD1 matching 7 bases. Germline V gene sequence: CDR1 MGHRA, CDR2 YSYEKL. J gave up 3 bases and V 0 bases, and 2 bases lay outside the gene matches. This CDR3 spans 15 amino acids. Here the CDR3 DNA reads TGCGCCAGCAGCCAAGACGACAGGGTCAATCAGCCCCAGCATTTT. Amino acids: CASSQDDRVNQPQHF.

This clonotype showed up many times. This chain uses TRBV27 with TRBJ2-2; 8 bases map to TRBD1. Unmatched junction bases numbered 2, after V lost 4 bases and J lost 1 base. The CDR3 is made up of 15 amino acids. Germline loops: CDR1 MNHEY, CDR2 SMNVEV (reference sequence). The CDR3 spells CASSYGTGNTGELFF. The CDR3 DNA follows: TGTGCCAGCAGTTACGGGACAGGGAACACCGGGGAGCTGTTTTTT.